Presented here are 10 T cell receptor beta chains from one specimen sequenced in a study of graft-versus-host responses after intestinal transplantation. The researchers put roughly 200,000 CFSE-labeled responder cells into plates with roughly 200,000 irradiated, violet-dye-labeled stimulator cells. TCRdb's copy holds only in-frame clones and misses some; the assay was immunoSEQ multiplex PCR. The sample yields 8,000 or so clones, more than 25% seen once. This specimen consisted of alloreactive CD8+ T cells from a mixed lymphocyte reaction culture, obtained before intestinal transplant. Subset indicated: CFSE-low proliferating T cells sorted from roughly 6-day pre-transplant mixed lymphocyte reaction (GvH or HvG direction). These receptors were collected from a human patient who received an intestinal transplant.

This chain uses TRBV28 with TRBJ2-1, with 11 positions matching TRBD2. V dropped 3 bases and J dropped 3; count of bases not matched to a gene: 10. Germline V gene lookup returns CDR1 MDHEN and CDR2 SYDVKM. The CDR3 is 18 amino acids. CDR3 DNA sequence: TGTGCCAGCAGTTTCCTCCGGACTAGCGGGTGGGACTACAATGAGCAGTTCTTC. This codes for CASSFLRTSGWDYNEQFF.

The V gene is TRBV21-1, the J gene TRBJ2-7; the D call TRBD1 from the table was never checked on the DNA. TRBV21-1 is flagged as a pseudogene. The CDR3 totals 16 residues. The CDR3 is CASSEPRQGCSYEQYF. DNA for the CDR3: TGTGCCAGCAGCGAGCCGAGACAGGGGTGCTCCTACGAGCAGTACTTC.

This clone was picked up a small number of times. The chain carries TRBV27 and TRBJ2-1; D ambiguous. CDR3 length: 14 amino acids. Trimming removed 8 bases at V and 4 bases at J, with 15 bases between. Germline assignment: CDR1 MNHEY and CDR2 SMNVEV (reference sequence). For the CDR3, the DNA is TGTGCCAGCCATGGCGGTAGTTTTTACAATGAGCAGTTCTTC. This sequence encodes CASHGGSFYNEQFF.

This clone came up a few times. This chain joins TRBV11-2 and TRBJ2-7, with 10 bases that match TRBD1. In germline, CDR1 is SGHAT, CDR2 FQNNGV. This CDR3 has 18 amino acids. V lost 0 bases and J lost 4; bases outside the gene matches: 12. The CDR3 sequence: CASSLDLGTGVLQYEQYF. The CDR3 DNA sequence: TGTGCCAGCAGCTTAGATCTCGGGACAGGGGTCCTCCAATACGAGCAGTACTTC.

This clone has a handful of counts. J is TRBJ2-5 and V is TRBV5-6; maybe TRBD1 (5 bases). Germline V gene lookup returns CDR1 SGHDT and CDR2 YYEEEE. V shed 4 bases and J shed 1 base, with 14 bases lying between them. This CDR3 has 15 residues. DNA for the CDR3: TGTGCCAGCAGCCCAAACCCAGGGTTCCAAGAGACCCAGTACTTC. The encoded protein is CASSPNPGFQETQYF. The full variable domain, with the rest looked up from reference TRBV5-6 and TRBJ2-5, is DAGVTQSPTHLIKTRGQQVTLRCSPKSGHDTVSWYQQALGQGPQFIFQYYEEEERQRGNFPDRFSGHQFPNYSSELNVNALLLGDSALYLCASSPNPGFQETQYFGPGTRLLVL.

This clone was detected only a few times. The chain recombines TRBV7-9 with TRBJ1-2; 8 nucleotides align to TRBD1. Germline values: CDR1 SEHNR, CDR2 FQNEAQ (reference sequence). The CDR3 extends over 14 amino acids. V shed 3 bases, J shed 5 bases, and the junction held 5 bases outside the gene matches. This chain's CDR3 is CASSLTGASYGYTF. CDR3 coding DNA: TGTGCCAGCAGCTTGACAGGGGCATCGTATGGCTACACCTTC.

The chain links TRBV19 to TRBJ2-1, with D perhaps TRBD2 (6 bases). Trimming left V 6 bases short and J 2 bases short, with 17 bases between. CDR1 and CDR2 (germline): LNHDA, SQIVND (reference sequence). The CDR3 length is 16 residues. The CDR3 sequence: CASSPGPGGAYNEQFF. Here the CDR3 DNA reads TGTGCCAGTAGCCCTGGGCCTGGCGGGGCCTACAATGAGCAGTTCTTC.

The rearrangement uses TRBV19 and TRBJ1-1; D gene ambiguous. CDR3 length equals 16 residues. V was trimmed by 4 bases and J by 3 bases, leaving 18 bases between them. The germline gives CDR1 LNHDA, CDR2 SQIVND (reference sequence). CDR3 nucleotides: TGTGCCAGTAGTACACTCAAGCACGCTATCCACACTGAAGCTTTCTTT. This translates into CASSTLKHAIHTEAFF.

The chain links TRBV5-1 to TRBJ2-1; 9 nucleotides line up with TRBD2. The V gene's germline CDR1 is SGHRS and CDR2 YFSETQ. V gave up 4 bases and J gave up 3 bases; unmatched junction bases: 8. The CDR3 consists of 16 residues. The CDR3 bases are TGCGCCAGCAGCGCCGGCTCTAGCGGGATCTACAATGAGCAGTTCTTC. It yields the protein CASSAGSSGIYNEQFF.

The CDR3 region has the DNA TGTGCCAGTAGTATAGCGTGGGGACACATGAACACTGAAGCTTTCTTT. It specifies CASSIAWGHMNTEAFF. The chain couples TRBV19 to TRBJ1-1, with D maybe TRBD1 (6 bases). The CDR3 runs to 16 residues. Germline V gives CDR1 LNHDA, CDR2 SQIVND (reference sequence). Trimming removed 1 base at V and 0 bases at J, with 12 bases between.